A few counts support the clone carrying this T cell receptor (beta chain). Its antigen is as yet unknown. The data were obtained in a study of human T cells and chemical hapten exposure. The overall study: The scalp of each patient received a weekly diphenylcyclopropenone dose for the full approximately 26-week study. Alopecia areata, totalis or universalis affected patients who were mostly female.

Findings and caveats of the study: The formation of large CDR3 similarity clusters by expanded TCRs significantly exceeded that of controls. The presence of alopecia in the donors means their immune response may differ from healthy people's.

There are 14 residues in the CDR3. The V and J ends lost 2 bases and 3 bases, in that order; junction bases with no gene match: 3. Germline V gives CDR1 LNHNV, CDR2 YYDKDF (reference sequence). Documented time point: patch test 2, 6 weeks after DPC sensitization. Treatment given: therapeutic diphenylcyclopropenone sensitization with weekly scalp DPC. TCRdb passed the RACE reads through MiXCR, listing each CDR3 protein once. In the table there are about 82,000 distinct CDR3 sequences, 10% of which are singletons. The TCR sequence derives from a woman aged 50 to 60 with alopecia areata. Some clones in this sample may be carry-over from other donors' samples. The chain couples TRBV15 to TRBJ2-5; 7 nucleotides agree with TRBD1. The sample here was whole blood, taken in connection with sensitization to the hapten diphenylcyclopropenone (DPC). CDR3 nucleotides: TGTGCCACCAGCAGACCTGACAGGGAAGAGACCCAGTACTTC. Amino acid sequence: CATSRPDREETQYF.